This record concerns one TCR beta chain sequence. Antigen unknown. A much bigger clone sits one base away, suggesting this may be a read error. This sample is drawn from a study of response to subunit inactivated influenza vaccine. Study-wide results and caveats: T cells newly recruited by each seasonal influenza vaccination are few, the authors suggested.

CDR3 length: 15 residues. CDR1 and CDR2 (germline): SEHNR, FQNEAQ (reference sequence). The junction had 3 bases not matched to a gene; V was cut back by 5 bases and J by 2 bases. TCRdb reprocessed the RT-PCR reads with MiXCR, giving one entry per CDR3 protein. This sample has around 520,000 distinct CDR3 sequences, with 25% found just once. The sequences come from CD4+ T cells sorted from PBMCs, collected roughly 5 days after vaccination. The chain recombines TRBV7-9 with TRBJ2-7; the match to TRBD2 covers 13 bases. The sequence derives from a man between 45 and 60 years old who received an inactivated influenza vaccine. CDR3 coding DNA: TGTGCCAGCAGCCGCGGGACTAGCGGGACCTACGAGCAGTACTTC. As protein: CASSRGTSGTYEQYF.